The clone carrying this TCR beta chain was seen at least ten times. Using its own MiXCR run on the 5' RACE reads, TCRdb lists one record per CDR3 protein. Found here are fewer than 100,000 distinct CDR3 sequences, over 9.5% of them singletons; the top ten hold 3.4%. This entry is derived from a study of early T cells in non-severe SARS-CoV-2 infection. Trimming cost V 5 bases and J 5 bases; bases outside gene matches: 14. This CDR3 region has 17 residues. The germline CDR1 and CDR2 sequences are SGHTA and FQGNSA. The V and J genes are TRBV7-2 and TRBJ2-1, with 8 nucleotides matching TRBD2. Sequencing was carried out using whole blood. The TCR comes from an adult who was a healthcare worker with PCR-confirmed SARS-CoV-2 infection or an uninfected control (not recorded which). In DNA form, the CDR3 reads TGTGCCAGCAGCCAGTCCGTAGCGGGACCGGGACACAATGAGCAGTTCTTC. Amino acid sequence: CASSQSVAGPGHNEQFF.